This T cell receptor beta chain was captured in a study of T cell changes during pregnancy in multiple sclerosis. The ends lost 6 bases at V and 3 bases at J; junction bases unmatched: 6. Germline loops: CDR1 SQVTM, CDR2 ANQGSEA. The CDR3 has 14 amino acids. Sequencing was performed with immunoSEQ multiplex PCR; in TCRdb, only in-frame clones are kept and a portion is missing. The sample lists some 100,000 clones, about 92% occurring once. V gene TRBV29-1 combines with J gene TRBJ2-2, with 8 bases lining up with TRBD2. The sequences come from peripheral blood, collected in the second trimester of pregnancy. This clonotype was obtained from a female donor with multiple sclerosis, enrolled in a pregnancy study. The CDR3 is CSVPGLVHTGELFF. In DNA form, the CDR3 reads TGCAGCGTGCCGGGACTAGTCCACACCGGGGAGCTGTTTTTT.